Listed below are T cell receptor beta chains from one sample, sequenced in a study of OX40 agonist ivuxolimab in advanced cancers. Assay: immunoSEQ multiplex PCR; the TCRdb copy retains only in-frame clones and omits some. The repertoire holds roughly 71,000 clones, with roughly 81% as singletons. Sequencing was performed on CD4+ or CD8+ T cells sorted from blood, taken in a trial of the OX40 agonist ivuxolimab. These TCRs come from an adult with an advanced solid tumor such as melanoma, head and neck, liver or kidney cancer. Each CDR3 is given with its conserved first and last residue. D genes are given only for firm matches. Expanded clones get a size class; other rows say once, few or many, or leave the size out.

V gene	D gene	clone size	J gene	CDR3 protein	CDR3 DNA
TRBV28	NA	medium-sized	TRBJ2-7	CASTAGYEQYF	TGTGCCAGCACGGCAGGGTACGAGCAGTACTTC
TRBV4-1	NA	few	TRBJ1-2	CASSQTGEGYGYTF	TGCGCCAGCAGCCAGACGGGGGAGGGCTATGGCTACACCTTC
TRBV4-1	TRBD2	NA	TRBJ2-1	CASSPELAGVNNEQFF	TGCGCCAGCAGCCCGGAACTAGCGGGGGTCAACAATGAGCAGTTCTTC
TRBV30	TRBD1	NA	TRBJ2-7	CAWSYTTGYRSYEQYF	TGTGCCTGGAGCTATACGACAGGGTACCGCTCCTACGAGCAGTACTTC
TRBV18	NA	NA	TRBJ2-5	CASSPPIRDWYQETQYF	TGTGCCAGCTCACCACCGATCCGGGATTGGTACCAAGAGACCCAGTACTTC
TRBV6-5	NA	NA	TRBJ2-7	CASSTETYEQYF	TGTGCCAGCAGTACAGAAACCTACGAGCAGTACTTC
TRBV6-5	NA	NA	TRBJ2-3	CASSGDSPAQYF	TGTGCCAGCAGTGGGGACTCGCCGGCGCAGTATTTT
TRBV5-1	NA	few	TRBJ2-1	CASSLATSSYNEQFF	TGCGCCAGCAGCTTGGCGACAAGCTCCTACAATGAGCAGTTCTTC
TRBV10-3	NA	NA	TRBJ1-3	CAISNGQTSGNTIYF	TGTGCCATCAGTAACGGACAGACCTCTGGAAACACCATATATTTT
TRBV2	NA	NA	TRBJ2-7	CASFRPYEQYF	TGTGCCAGCTTCAGACCCTACGAGCAGTACTTC
TRBV7-9	TRBD1	NA	TRBJ2-2	CASSKAGGQGNTGELFF	TGTGCCAGCAGTAAAGCAGGAGGACAGGGGAACACCGGGGAGCTGTTTTTT
TRBV11-3	TRBD2	NA	TRBJ2-5	CASSPDPRLAGGQETQYF	TGTGCCAGCAGCCCCGACCCGAGACTAGCGGGGGGACAAGAGACCCAGTACTTC
TRBV9	TRBD2	NA	TRBJ2-3	CASSPLAVDTDTQYF	TGTGCCAGCAGCCCCCTAGCGGTAGACACAGATACGCAGTATTTT
TRBV6-6	NA	NA	TRBJ2-2	CASVPGHRTTGELFF	TGTGCCAGCGTACCGGGACATAGGACGACCGGGGAGCTGTTTTTT
TRBV19	NA	NA	TRBJ1-5	CASSFGSPGQPQHF	TGTGCCAGTAGTTTCGGGTCGCCAGGGCAGCCCCAGCATTTT
TRBV6-1	TRBD1	NA	TRBJ2-5	CASSLQGAGETQYF	TGTGCCAGCAGCCTACAGGGGGCCGGGGAGACCCAGTACTTC
TRBV28	NA	NA	TRBJ1-2	CASSRTAGNYGYTF	TGTGCCAGCAGCCGAACCGCAGGTAACTATGGCTACACCTTC
TRBV6-1	TRBD2	NA	TRBJ2-5	CASGGGERETQYF	TGTGCCAGCGGCGGGGGGGAAAGGGAGACCCAGTACTTC
TRBV11-2	NA	NA	TRBJ2-6	CASSPPGANVLTF	TGTGCCAGCAGCCCCCCTGGGGCCAACGTCCTGACTTTC
TRBV7-9	TRBD1	once	TRBJ2-2	CASSTGTVNTGELFF	TGTGCCAGCAGCACCGGGACAGTGAACACCGGGGAGCTGTTTTTT
TRBV7-9	TRBD1	few	TRBJ1-5	CASSKGTGQQPQHF	TGTGCCAGCAGCAAAGGGACAGGGCAGCAGCCCCAGCATTTT
TRBV4-2	NA	NA	TRBJ1-2	CASSQEKGPAYGYTF	TGTGCCAGCAGCCAAGAGAAGGGCCCCGCATATGGCTACACCTTC
TRBV5-5	NA	NA	TRBJ1-2	CASTRTVTDYHGYTF	TGTGCCAGCACCCGCACAGTGACAGACTACCATGGCTACACCTTC
TRBV29-1	NA	NA	TRBJ1-1	CSVVVGQGDMAFF	TGCAGCGTTGTGGTAGGACAAGGGGACATGGCTTTCTTT
TRBV6-1	NA	NA	TRBJ2-7	CASRTLTGSYEQYF	TGTGCCAGCAGGACATTAACAGGGTCCTACGAGCAGTACTTC
TRBV5-1	NA	NA	TRBJ1-1	CASSLGGANTEAFF	TGCGCCAGCAGCCTTGGGGGAGCGAACACTGAAGCTTTCTTT
TRBV6-1	TRBD2	NA	TRBJ2-3	CASSQVGLAGGSTDTQYF	TGTGCCAGCAGTCAAGTGGGACTAGCGGGGGGAAGCACAGATACGCAGTATTTT
TRBV5-1	TRBD1	NA	TRBJ2-3	CASSSRQGGTDTQYF	TGCGCCAGCAGCTCCCGACAGGGGGGCACAGATACGCAGTATTTT
TRBV5-1	TRBD1	NA	TRBJ2-5	CASSYATGMGTQYF	TGCGCCAGCAGTTATGCGACAGGGATGGGGACCCAGTACTTC
TRBV30	NA	NA	TRBJ1-6	CAWSAGTAGGPLHF	TGTGCCTGGAGTGCTGGGACGGCCGGCGGTCCCCTCCACTTT
TRBV18	TRBD1	once	TRBJ2-5	CASSPPRGRETQYF	TGTGCCAGCTCACCACCCAGGGGGCGTGAGACCCAGTACTTC
TRBV28	TRBD1	NA	TRBJ1-2	CASSLEANRGIYYGYTF	TGTGCCAGCAGTTTAGAAGCAAACAGGGGAATCTACTATGGCTACACCTTC
TRBV29-1	NA	NA	TRBJ1-6	CSVEPFRTDSNSPLHF	TGCAGCGTCGAACCTTTTAGGACAGACTCCAATTCACCCCTCCACTTT
TRBV15	NA	once	TRBJ1-1	CATSSEVLREFGNTEAFF	TGTGCCACCAGCAGCGAGGTTTTAAGGGAGTTCGGGAACACTGAAGCTTTCTTT
TRBV2	NA	few	TRBJ1-1	CASEENTEAFF	TGTGCCAGCGAGGAAAACACTGAAGCTTTCTTT
TRBV18	TRBD1	NA	TRBJ2-7	CASSGQQGREQYF	TGTGCCAGCTCCGGACAACAGGGGCGCGAGCAGTACTTC
TRBV2	NA	NA	TRBJ1-5	CASSQTAYQPQHF	TGTGCCAGCAGTCAAACAGCTTATCAGCCCCAGCATTTT
TRBV2	TRBD1	NA	TRBJ1-2	CASSRDRLYGYTF	TGTGCCAGCAGCCGGGACAGGCTCTATGGCTACACCTTC
TRBV27	NA	NA	TRBJ1-4	CASSLQGRSNEKLFF	TGTGCCAGCAGTTTACAGGGGCGGAGTAATGAAAAACTGTTTTTT
TRBV19	NA	many	TRBJ2-1	CATAGYTYNEQFF	TGTGCCACCGCGGGTTATACCTACAATGAGCAGTTCTTC
TRBV12-5	NA	NA	TRBJ2-6	CASDNPGGGSGANVLTF	TGTGCTAGTGACAACCCTGGAGGGGGTTCTGGGGCCAACGTCCTGACTTTC
TRBV28	TRBD2	NA	TRBJ2-1	CASSGGRGLRVSQFF	TGTGCCAGCAGTGGAGGGAGGGGATTAAGGGTGTCCCAGTTCTTC
TRBV28	TRBD1	NA	TRBJ1-1	CASSSTGEGDTEAFF	TGTGCCAGCAGTAGCACAGGGGAGGGGGACACTGAAGCTTTCTTT
TRBV19	NA	NA	TRBJ1-4	CASSKRDGATNEKLFF	TGTGCCAGTAGTAAACGGGACGGTGCAACTAATGAAAAACTGTTTTTT
TRBV6-6	NA	NA	TRBJ1-1	CASSSVQGGMTEAFF	TGTGCCAGCAGTTCAGTACAAGGGGGGATGACTGAAGCTTTCTTT
TRBV5-4	TRBD1	once	TRBJ2-2	CASSLALGDSGTGELFF	TGTGCCAGCAGCTTGGCCCTGGGGGACAGTGGGACCGGGGAGCTGTTTTTT
TRBV11-3	NA	NA	TRBJ1-1	CASSWGKYGTGLTEAFF	TGTGCCAGCAGTTGGGGAAAGTACGGTACAGGGTTAACTGAAGCTTTCTTT
TRBV6-1	NA	NA	TRBJ1-2	CASSEFSGRGNGYTF	TGTGCCAGCAGTGAGTTTTCCGGGAGGGGGAATGGCTACACCTTC
TRBV5-1	NA	NA	TRBJ1-1	CASIRTTGPNTEAFF	TGCGCCAGCATCCGTACGACGGGACCGAACACTGAAGCTTTCTTT
TRBV7-6	TRBD1	NA	TRBJ1-1	CASSRTGPTEAFF	TGTGCCAGCAGCAGGACAGGGCCCACTGAAGCTTTCTTT
TRBV7-3	NA	NA	TRBJ1-1	CASSRQEDTEAFF	TGTGCCAGCAGCAGACAGGAGGACACTGAAGCTTTCTTT
TRBV4-2	NA	NA	TRBJ1-4	CASSLFGASIEKLFF	TGTGCCAGCAGCTTGTTCGGAGCTTCCATTGAAAAACTGTTTTTT
TRBV2	NA	NA	TRBJ2-4	CASSVSGENIQYF	TGTGCCAGCAGTGTGAGTGGGGAAAACATTCAGTACTTC
TRBV10-3	NA	few	TRBJ1-5	CAISETRGFNQPQHF	TGTGCCATCAGTGAAACTCGGGGCTTCAATCAGCCCCAGCATTTT
TRBV12-5	TRBD1	NA	TRBJ2-2	CASGAGQGASAGELFF	TGTGCTAGTGGTGCGGGACAGGGGGCTTCTGCCGGGGAGCTGTTTTTT
TRBV7-6	TRBD2	NA	TRBJ2-1	CASSPRLAGGNSYNEQFF	TGTGCCAGCAGTCCACGGCTAGCGGGGGGAAATTCCTACAATGAGCAGTTCTTC
TRBV29-1	NA	NA	TRBJ2-5	CSVRTVQETQYF	TGCAGCGTTCGGACAGTCCAAGAGACCCAGTACTTC
TRBV4-1	TRBD2	NA	TRBJ2-4	CASSQDPPALAGENIQYF	TGCGCCAGCAGCCAAGATCCTCCGGCGTTAGCGGGAGAAAACATTCAGTACTTC
TRBV6-4	NA	NA	TRBJ2-7	CASSDTHGSYEQYF	TGTGCCAGCAGTGACACCCACGGCTCCTACGAGCAGTACTTC